Below, 25 T cell receptor beta chains from the same sample are listed, as sequenced in a study of T cells in Graves' hyperthyroidism and ophthalmopathy. The investigators amplified TCR beta CDR3 regions from RNA transcripts. Carried out on the TCR CDR3, a first-round RT-PCR used the HTBI primer set. From the multiplex PCR reads, TCRdb called clonotypes with MiXCR, one entry per CDR3 protein. The data contain 250,000 to 300,000 distinct CDR3 sequences, about an eighth of them singletons. Sequencing was carried out using blood. The receptors here all came from a woman in her twenties or thirties with Graves' hyperthyroidism that later progressed to Graves' ophthalmopathy.

This clonotype was detected ten times or more. The chain has TRBV11-2 and TRBJ2-1; D gene ambiguous. Deletions cut 5 bases from V and 10 bases from J, with 12 bases between. Germline-derived CDR1 and CDR2 are SGHAT and FQNNGV. This CDR3 has 12 residues. In DNA form, the CDR3 reads TGTGCCAGCAGCGTGACCCTGGGGGAGCAGTTCTTC. Translated, it gives CASSVTLGEQFF.

As DNA, the CDR3 is TGCACCACAGATACGCAGTATTTT. This codes for CTTDTQYF. The V and J genes are TRBV20-1 and TRBJ2-3; no reliable D call. Per the germline V gene, CDR1 is DFQATT and CDR2 is SNEGSKA (reference sequence). The CDR3 loop spans 8 amino acids.

This clonotype was observed many times. The chain links TRBV27 to TRBJ2-2; perhaps D is TRBD1 or TRBD2 (5 bases each). CDR3 length: 15 residues. V lost 5 bases and J 4 bases, leaving 14 bases between the germline ends. The germline V gene has CDR1 MNHEY and CDR2 SMNVEV (reference sequence). CDR3 DNA sequence: TGTGCCAGCAGTAGGCCGGGACGGCGCACCGGGGAGCTGTTTTTT. It specifies CASSRPGRRTGELFF.

This clonotype occurred a few times. The gene calls are TRBV10-3 and TRBJ2-3; 7 bases agree with TRBD2. Unmatched junction bases numbered 4, after V lost 10 bases and J lost 3 bases. Germline V gene lookup returns CDR1 ENHRY and CDR2 SYGVKD. The CDR3 loop spans 12 amino acids. The CDR3 sequence is CASGSGTDTQYF. The CDR3, as DNA: TGTGCCAGCGGGAGCGGAACAGATACGCAGTATTTT.

This clonotype was counted at least ten times. The rearrangement links TRBV12-3 or TRBV12-4 to TRBJ2-7; D call uncertain. The CDR3 totals 14 residues. V was trimmed by 0 bases and J by 2 bases, leaving 8 bases between them. The CDR3 bases are TGTGCCAGCAGTTTAGCGCCGGAAACCTACGAGCAGTACTTC. Translation: CASSLAPETYEQYF.

This clonotype was detected ten times or more. The chain recombines TRBV27 with TRBJ2-4; TRBD1 agrees at 11 bases. The germline V gene has CDR1 MNHEY and CDR2 SMNVEV (reference sequence). CDR3 size: 13 residues. V was pared by 8 bases and J by 7 bases, with 4 bases of the junction left unmatched. The CDR3 nucleotides are TGTGCCAGCCGGACAGGGGGCACGAACATTCAGTACTTC. It codes for CASRTGGTNIQYF.

This clonotype was recorded a few times. This chain connects TRBV7-3 to TRBJ2-1; the D is unclear. Germline values: CDR1 SGHTA, CDR2 FQGTGA. V was clipped by 5 bases and J by 6 bases, with 29 bases between them. CDR3 length: 19 residues. CDR3 in amino acids: CASSPPSRPGVPSINEQFF. CDR3 sequence (DNA): TGTGCCAGCAGCCCCCCATCGAGGCCCGGAGTCCCGTCGATCAATGAGCAGTTCTTC.

This clonotype was recorded many times. The V and J genes are TRBV9 and TRBJ2-3; the match to TRBD2 covers 8 bases. CDR3 size: 16 residues. Germline V gene sequence: CDR1 SGDLS, CDR2 YYNGEE. V shed 4 bases and J 1 base; nucleotides not matched to a gene: 8. CDR3 nucleotide sequence: TGTGCCAGCAGCCCCCTAACGGGAGGGGGCACAGATACGCAGTATTTT. Its translation is CASSPLTGGGTDTQYF.

A few counts support this clonotype. The rearrangement uses TRBV5-4 and TRBJ2-1; 10 nucleotides align to TRBD1. Losses at the gene ends were 4 bases for V and 8 bases for J; bases not matched to a gene: 15. CDR3 size: 17 residues. Germline V gives CDR1 SGHNT, CDR2 YYREEE (reference sequence). CDR3 coding DNA: TGTGCCAGCAGCGTAGGGACAGGGGCAATAGGGGTGTATGAGCAGTTCTTC. Its translation: CASSVGTGAIGVYEQFF.

This clonotype was found many times. V is TRBV29-1 and J is TRBJ2-1; D gene unclear. V lost 2 bases to trimming and J lost 2 bases, with 10 bases between them. This CDR3 has 14 residues. The germline gives CDR1 SQVTM, CDR2 ANQGSEA. The CDR3 region is CSVERVDAYNEQFF. DNA for the CDR3: TGCAGCGTTGAAAGGGTAGACGCCTACAATGAGCAGTTCTTC.

This clonotype has ten or more counts. This chain uses TRBV4-3 with TRBJ2-1; D gene unclear. The germline V gene has CDR1 LGHNA and CDR2 YSLEER. CDR3 size: 14 residues. V was shortened by 0 bases and J by 3 bases, with 6 bases between the two germline ends. CDR3 bases: TGCGCCAGCAGCCAAGAGGTCCTCTACAATGAGCAGTTCTTC. As protein: CASSQEVLYNEQFF.

This clonotype turned up a few times. The chain combines TRBV10-3 with TRBJ2-3, with TRBD2 matching over 13 bases. Unmatched junction bases numbered 3, after V lost 6 bases and J lost 0 bases. Germline V lookup: CDR1 ENHRY, CDR2 SYGVKD. This CDR3 is built from 16 residues. Written as DNA, the CDR3 is TGTGCCATCAGCGGGACTAGCGGGACTAGCACAGATACGCAGTATTTT. Protein product: CAISGTSGTSTDTQYF.

Of note for this clonotype: This may stem from a read error, because a much larger clone lies one nucleotide away. V usage is TRBV28 and J usage is TRBJ1-6, with D perhaps TRBD1 (5 bases). CDR3 size: 14 residues. Per germline, CDR1 MDHEN and CDR2 SYDVKM. CDR3 coding DNA: TGTGCCGGCAGTTTATGGGGGGATAATTCACCCCTCCACTTT. It encodes CAGSLWGDNSPLHF.

This clonotype occurred once. The chain has TRBV6-2 or TRBV6-3 and TRBJ1-1; possible D gene TRBD1, 6 bases. V was clipped by 6 bases and J by 1 base, with 12 bases between them. This CDR3 has 14 residues. CDR1 and CDR2 (germline): MNHEY, SVGEGT. CDR3 bases: TGTGCCAGCAGAACCGGGACACGGAACACTGAAGCTTTCTTT. Protein: CASRTGTRNTEAFF.

V is TRBV2 and J is TRBJ1-1; D perhaps matches TRBD1 (6 bases). Trimming removed 8 bases from V and 3 bases from J, with 19 bases in between. The germline V gene has CDR1 SNHLY and CDR2 FYNNEI. The CDR3 extends over 15 amino acids. The CDR3 loop is CASRRGGGADTEAFF. The CDR3 bases are TGTGCCAGCCGAAGGGGGGGGGGCGCGGACACTGAAGCTTTCTTT.

This clonotype was picked up many times. This chain joins TRBV5-6 and TRBJ2-4; TRBD2 is a possible D gene (6 bases). V lost 0 bases and J lost 2, with 21 bases in between. The CDR3 loop spans 19 amino acids. In germline, CDR1 is SGHDT, CDR2 YYEEEE. This CDR3 reads CASSLAFSGSKGSKNIQYF. The CDR3 nucleotides read TGTGCCAGCAGCTTGGCGTTTAGCGGATCTAAAGGGTCCAAAAACATTCAGTACTTC.

There are many counts of this clonotype. V gene TRBV11-2 combines with J gene TRBJ2-3; 8 bases are a match to TRBD1. Germline-derived CDR1 and CDR2 are SGHAT and FQNNGV. The CDR3 length is 12 residues. V lost 5 bases and J lost 9; bases outside the gene matches: 4. CDR3 DNA: TGTGCCAGCAGCCCGACAGGGGCCACGCAGTATTTT. It codes for CASSPTGATQYF.

The genes are TRBV18 and TRBJ1-6, with no clear D. V lost 3 bases and J lost 7, with 13 bases in between. Germline CDR1 KGHSH, CDR2 LQKENI. The CDR3 sequence is 15 residues long. The CDR3 protein is CASSPSSLGNSPLHF. The DNA for the CDR3 is TGTGCCAGCTCACCTAGTTCGCTGGGAAATTCACCCCTCCACTTT.

This clonotype was observed a handful of times. The chain couples TRBV19 to TRBJ1-1; TRBD1 is a possible D gene (6 bases). Trimming left V 5 bases short and J 5 bases short, with 12 bases between. This CDR3 comprises 13 residues. Per germline, CDR1 LNHDA and CDR2 SQIVND (reference sequence). Here the CDR3 reads CASSYRERTEAFF. The CDR3 region has the DNA TGTGCCAGTAGTTACAGGGAGCGGACTGAAGCTTTCTTT.

V and J are TRBV28 and TRBJ2-7; perhaps TRBD2 as D (6 bases). CDR1 is MDHEN and CDR2 is SYDVKM in the germline V gene. The CDR3 runs 12 residues. With 4 bases removed from V and 8 bases from J, the gap between germline ends came to 12 bases. The CDR3 coding sequence is TGTGCCAGCAGTTCCCGCGCGGGACAGCAGTACTTC. Translating gives CASSSRAGQQYF.

The rearrangement uses TRBV9 and TRBJ1-6, with D hard to call. The CDR3 spans 14 residues. Germline V gene data show CDR1 as SGDLS and CDR2 as YYNGEE. V was cut by 0 bases and J by 6 bases, with 7 bases left in between. CDR3 loop: CASSVAFFNSPLHF. In DNA form, the CDR3 reads TGTGCCAGCAGCGTAGCTTTCTTTAATTCACCCCTCCACTTT.

V and J are TRBV7-6 and TRBJ2-7, with 13 bases matching TRBD2. V shed 4 bases and J 4 bases; nucleotides not matched to a gene: 10. The CDR3 spans 17 residues. CDR1 is SGHVS, CDR2 FNYEAQ, per germline. The CDR3 sequence is CASSSRTSGREVYEQYF. In DNA, the CDR3 is TGTGCCAGCAGCTCCCGGACTAGCGGGAGAGAGGTTTACGAGCAGTACTTC.

This chain uses TRBV2 with TRBJ2-5, with D unclear. CDR3 size: 13 residues. Germline V CDR1 and CDR2: SNHLY, FYNNEI. The V gene lost 7 bases and the J gene lost 1 base, with 10 bases spanning the gap. CDR3 sequence (DNA): TGTGCCAGCAAGCAAGCGCCCCAAGAGACCCAGTACTTC. This encodes CASKQAPQETQYF.

Many counts were recorded for this clonotype. The chain recombines TRBV4-2 with TRBJ1-1, with D unclear. CDR3 length: 14 residues. The germline V and J ends were trimmed by 0 bases and 4 bases, with 9 bases remaining between them. The germline CDR1 and CDR2 sequences are LGHNA and YNFKEQ. The CDR3: CASSQEPDGTEAFF. CDR3 in DNA: TGTGCCAGCAGCCAAGAACCCGATGGCACTGAAGCTTTCTTT.

This chain connects TRBV5-4 to TRBJ1-6; TRBD1 matches at 10 bases. V shed 0 bases, J shed 6 bases, and the junction held 3 bases outside the gene matches. CDR3 length: 16 residues. Looked up from germline, CDR1 is SGHNT and CDR2 is YYREEE (reference sequence). This CDR3 reads CASSLGTGGSNSPLHF. In DNA, the CDR3 is TGTGCCAGCAGCTTGGGGACAGGGGGTAGTAATTCACCCCTCCACTTT. The whole variable domain, filled in from reference TRBV5-4 and TRBJ1-6, reads ETGVTQSPTHLIKTRGQQVTLRCSSQSGHNTVSWYQQALGQGPQFIFQYYREEENGRGNFPPRFSGLQFPNYSSELNVNALELDDSALYLCASSLGTGGSNSPLHFGNGTRLTVT.